The clone carrying this T cell receptor (beta chain) was observed at least ten times. The data belong to a study of blood T cells in healthy people across ages. A sample-barcoded 5' primer and a J-beta primer mix were used in a second PCR of about 6 to 12 cycles. TCRdb recomputed calls from the 5' RACE reads with MiXCR, one row per CDR3 protein. This sample has 550,000 to 750,000 distinct CDR3 sequences, with 20% to 25% found just once. Germline-derived CDR1 and CDR2 are KGHDR and SFDVKD. This CDR3 has 16 residues. Trimming at V came to 0 bases and at J to 7 bases, leaving 7 bases not matched to a gene.

The chain combines TRBV24-1 with TRBJ2-2, with 7 nucleotides matching TRBD1. The TCR was taken from an older man in good health. Sample: blood. CDR3 region: CATSDLNDRDHGELFF. The DNA of the CDR3 is TGTGCCACCAGTGATTTGAACGACAGGGATCACGGGGAGCTGTTTTTT.